This T cell receptor (beta chain) came from a study of CD8 T cells in Susac syndrome. Points on this clonotype: The junction shows a germline mismatch at one end, possibly a read error.

The CDR3 contains 10 residues. Germline lookup yields CDR1 SGHTA and CDR2 FQGTGA. RNA totalling about 0.45 to 1 ug underwent reverse transcription with random hexamers. MiXCR, applied by TCRdb to the immunoSEQ multiplex PCR reads, yields one record per CDR3 protein. Of 330,000 or so distinct CDR3 sequences in the sample, around 91% were seen once. This sequence joins TRBV7-3 and TRBJ1-6, with a weak D call TRBD1 (6 bases). This TCR was recovered from a human donor with multiple sclerosis. Sequencing was performed on CD8+ T cells from PBMCs. CDR3 sequence reads: CASSSIFRGF. CDR3 nucleotide sequence: TGTGCCAGCAGCTCAATCTTCAGGGGTTTT.